The clone carrying this T cell receptor beta chain has a handful of counts. Its antigen is not known. The data were obtained in a study of T-cell memory formation after mild COVID-19. The wider study: The study found TCR clusters largely donor specific.

UMIs and sample barcodes were carried by the TCR alpha and TCR beta cDNA libraries that 5'RACE produced using constant-segment primers. TCRdb re-called the 5' RACE reads through MiXCR, storing one row per CDR3 protein. The sample has 57,000 or so distinct CDR3 sequences, roughly 10% seen once. Study-wide results and caveats: There were some responding clones in pre-infection memory, which suggested that cross-reactive memory had joined. Specificity for SARS-CoV-2 was not confirmed among the second-wave clones peaking on day 37.

The V segment lost 2 bases and the J segment 8 bases; nucleotides outside the gene matches: 9. The CDR3 has 15 residues. Germline assignment: CDR1 SGHNT and CDR2 YYREEE (reference sequence). The chain combines TRBV5-4 with TRBJ2-1, with 8 bases lining up with TRBD2. This TCR came from a man younger than 35 who had mild COVID-19 (a few samples of this study predate the infection). Cell type and time point are not known. The material sequenced was PBMCs or a T cell subset sorted from them (not recorded which). In DNA form, the CDR3 reads TGTGCCAGCAGCTTAAACGGGGGGGCCGGAGATGAGCAGTTCTTC. This sequence encodes CASSLNGGAGDEQFF.